Each of the 6 T cell receptor beta chains below was sequenced from the same sample in a study of blood T cell repertoires in COVID-19. The data were produced by immunoSEQ multiplex PCR, yet TCRdb's version contains in-frame clones alone and is incomplete. The sample includes about 55,000 clones, more than 80% of them seen just once. The sequenced sample was peripheral blood. The receptors here all came from a human donor in a cohort sampled during active COVID-19.

The chain has TRBV6-6 and TRBJ1-2; D gene uncertain. The CDR3 length is 16 residues. Germline V gene data show CDR1 as MNHNY and CDR2 as SVGAGI (reference sequence). V lost 5 bases and J 4 bases, leaving 20 bases between the germline ends. The CDR3 protein is CASSRDPGLPLYGYTF. The CDR3 coding sequence is TGTGCCAGCAGTCGAGACCCGGGATTACCTCTCTATGGCTACACCTTC.

Here the CDR3 DNA reads TGTGCCAGCAGTTCCCGGACAGGGGGGGCTGAAGCTTTCTTT. Residues: CASSSRTGGAEAFF. This rearrangement joins TRBV27 to TRBJ1-1; TRBD1 agrees at 10 bases. This CDR3 contains 14 residues. Germline assignment: CDR1 MNHEY and CDR2 SMNVEV (reference sequence). J was trimmed by 6 bases and V by 4 bases; bases with no gene match: 5.

The chain employs TRBV10-2 and TRBJ2-2, with 8 positions matching TRBD1. The V segment lost 5 bases and the J segment 5 bases; nucleotides outside the gene matches: 7. The CDR3 extends over 15 amino acids. Germline V gene data show CDR1 as WSHSY and CDR2 as SAAADI. CDR3 sequence reads: CASSYQGAGTGELFF. The CDR3, as DNA: TGCGCCAGCAGTTATCAGGGGGCAGGGACCGGGGAGCTGTTTTTT.

The V and J genes are TRBV18 and TRBJ2-1, with 7 nucleotides matching TRBD1. Unmatched junction bases numbered 12, after V lost 1 base and J lost 0 bases. Germline V gives CDR1 KGHSH, CDR2 LQKENI. This CDR3 contains 19 residues. For the CDR3, the DNA is TGTGCCAGCTCACCACTGGGACAGAACCAGATAATCTCCTACAATGAGCAGTTCTTC. Translating it yields CASSPLGQNQIISYNEQFF. The full variable domain, rest sourced from reference TRBV18 and TRBJ2-1, is NAGVMQNPRHLVRRRGQEARLRCSPMKGHSHVYWYRQLPEEGLKFMVYLQKENIIDESGMPKERFSAEFPKEGPSILRIQQVVRGDSAAYFCASSPLGQNQIISYNEQFFGPGTRLTVL.

The chain uses TRBV30 and TRBJ2-4; D not resolved. Germline CDR1 and CDR2: GTSNPN and SVGIG (reference sequence). The CDR3 runs to 15 residues. The V gene lost 0 bases and the J gene lost 9 bases, with 18 bases spanning the gap. The DNA for the CDR3 is TGTGCCTGGAGTGTAGTATACAGAAGGAACGGCATTCAGTACTTC. Residues: CAWSVVYRRNGIQYF.

The chain links TRBV7-6 to TRBJ1-3, with a possible D match to TRBD1 (5 bases). The germline V gene encodes CDR1 SGHVS and CDR2 FNYEAQ. The CDR3 is 15 amino acids. Trimming shortened V by 1 base and J by 1 base, and 8 bases separated the two germline ends. CDR3 in amino acids: CASSLGRGSGNTIYF. DNA of the CDR3: TGTGCCAGCAGCTTAGGGAGGGGATCTGGAAACACCATATATTTT.